This T cell receptor (beta chain) is drawn from a study of blood T cell repertoires in COVID-19. Study context: Whether acute or convalescent, the COVID-19 samples came from the United States, Italy and Spain. PBMCs, B-cell-depleted T cells, or T cells were the source of the cDNA or gDNA that made up the material.

V was pared by 5 bases and J by 0 bases, with 6 bases of the junction left unmatched. The CDR3 length is 16 residues. Germline CDR1 reads SEHNR; CDR2 reads FQNEAQ (reference sequence). As originally analysed: Counts of nucleated cells, estimated from reference gene primer amplification, were obtained. Sequenced by immunoSEQ multiplex PCR; TCRdb stores in-frame clones only, minus some. V and J calls plus clone size are reproduced from that table; the DNA served to infer D and trimming. The data contain roughly 84,000 clones, around 75% of them singletons. The rearrangement links TRBV7-9 to TRBJ1-4, with TRBD1 matching 7 bases. The sequenced sample was peripheral blood. This clonotype was sampled from a woman aged 45-65 years with acute or convalescent COVID-19. The CDR3 sequence is CASSPGGFATNEKLFF. The CDR3 DNA follows: TGTGCCAGCAGCCCAGGGGGATTTGCAACTAATGAAAAACTGTTTTTT.